The 26 T cell receptor beta chains below were found in one sample sequenced in a study of early T cells in non-severe SARS-CoV-2 infection. TCRdb passed the 5' RACE reads through MiXCR, listing each CDR3 protein once. This repertoire shows 55,000 to 65,000 distinct CDR3 sequences, approximately 11% found once; its top ten account for 1.7%. The specimen was whole blood. The receptors stem from an adult who was a healthcare worker with PCR-confirmed SARS-CoV-2 infection or an uninfected control (not recorded which).

This clonotype was seen ten or more times. V and J are TRBV30 and TRBJ1-2; 9 bases are shared with TRBD1. Trimming cost V 2 bases and J 4 bases; bases outside gene matches: 14. The germline V gene has CDR1 GTSNPN and CDR2 SVGIG (reference sequence). CDR3 size: 17 residues. CDR3 in DNA: TGTGCCTGGAGTTCCGCCCCCAACACAGGGGGCGGCTATGGCTACACCTTC. This translates into CAWSSAPNTGGGYGYTF.

The J gene is TRBJ2-1, the V gene TRBV5-1; 9 nucleotides agree with TRBD2. The length of the CDR3 is 15 residues. V was clipped by 5 bases and J by 6 bases; unmatched bases: 9. The germline gives CDR1 SGHRS, CDR2 YFSETQ. CDR3 DNA sequence: TGCGCCAGCAGGTTAGCGGGGGCCCTCTGCAATGAGCAGTTCTTC. The encoded protein is CASRLAGALCNEQFF.

This clonotype was seen a handful of times. V and J are TRBV25-1 and TRBJ1-4; TRBD1 matches at 7 bases. The V segment lost 5 bases and the J segment 9 bases; nucleotides outside the gene matches: 12. CDR1 is MGHDK and CDR2 is SYGVNS in the germline V gene. This CDR3 is built from 15 residues. The CDR3 is CASSRGGVREKKLFF. CDR3 DNA: TGTGCCAGCAGTCGAGGGGGCGTTCGCGAGAAAAAACTGTTTTTT. The variable domain in full, completed from reference TRBV25-1 and TRBJ1-4, reads EADIYQTPRYLVIGTGKKITLECSQTMGHDKMYWYQQDPGMELHLIHYSYGVNSTEKGDLSSESTVSRIRTEHFPLTLESARPSHTSQYLCASSRGGVREKKLFFGSGTQLSVL.

Points on this clonotype: This may stem from a read error, because a much larger clone lies one nucleotide away. The chain links TRBV5-4 to TRBJ2-6, with D maybe TRBD1 (5 bases). CDR1 is SGHNT and CDR2 is YYREEE in the germline V gene (reference sequence). The length of the CDR3 is 15 residues. The CDR3 DNA is TGTGCCAGCAGCTTGGATATCTCTGGGGCCAACGTCCAGACTTTC. Translation: CASSLDISGANVQTF.

The CDR3 DNA follows: TGTGCCAGCAGTTCCAGATTGACCCACCGTACCTACGAGCAGTACTTC. This encodes CASSSRLTHRTYEQYF. The V gene is TRBV11-2, the J gene TRBJ2-7; D unresolved. V lost 6 bases and J lost 2, with 20 bases in between. This CDR3 is built from 16 residues. Germline-derived CDR1 and CDR2 are SGHAT and FQNNGV.

This clonotype appeared a few times. The V call is TRBV20-1, the J call TRBJ1-1, with D possibly TRBD1 on 6 matching bases. The CDR3 is 17 residues long. Deletions cut 0 bases from V and 7 bases from J, with 24 bases between. CDR1 and CDR2 from the germline V gene are DFQATT and SNEGSKA (reference sequence). In nucleotides, the CDR3 is TGCAGTGCTAGAGATAAGCACGGGTGGGGGGCTCGTGGTGAAGCTTTCTTT. Protein product: CSARDKHGWGARGEAFF.

This clonotype showed up just a few times. The CDR3: CASSPGQPNSPLHF. In DNA, the CDR3 is TGTGCCAGCAGCCCCGGACAGCCTAATTCACCCCTCCACTTT. The chain employs TRBV6-6 and TRBJ1-6, with TRBD1 as a possible D gene (6 bases). Trimming pared 6 bases from V and 6 bases from J, leaving 12 bases between. Looked up from germline, CDR1 is MNHNY and CDR2 is SVGAGI (reference sequence). This CDR3 is 14 amino acids long.

This clonotype was observed many times. The chain uses TRBV9 and TRBJ2-5; D might be TRBD2 (5 bases). Per the germline V gene, CDR1 is SGDLS and CDR2 is YYNGEE. This CDR3 has 15 amino acids. The V and J ends lost 2 bases and 1 base respectively, with 12 bases between them. CDR3 region: CASSVVGRSQETQYF. The CDR3 coding sequence is TGTGCCAGCAGCGTGGTAGGGAGAAGCCAAGAGACCCAGTACTTC.

This clonotype was seen many times. V and J are TRBV19 and TRBJ2-2, with D perhaps TRBD1 (6 bases). Deletions cut 5 bases from V and 3 bases from J, with 13 bases between. The germline gives CDR1 LNHDA, CDR2 SQIVND (reference sequence). This CDR3 spans 15 amino acids. Written as DNA, the CDR3 is TGTGCCAGTAGTCCCCCGGACAGAGACACCGGGGAGCTGTTTTTT. Its protein is CASSPPDRDTGELFF.

This clonotype was recorded many times. The chain has TRBV20-1 and TRBJ1-1, with 8 nucleotides matching TRBD1. CDR3 size: 15 residues. J gave up 3 bases and V 1 base, and 7 bases lay outside the gene matches. In germline, CDR1 is DFQATT, CDR2 SNEGSKA (reference sequence). This CDR3 reads CSARAVGQGDTEAFF. CDR3 nucleotide sequence: TGCAGTGCTAGAGCCGTAGGACAGGGTGACACTGAAGCTTTCTTT.

Only a few counts were recorded for this clonotype. The CDR3 nucleotides are TGTGCCGTTGAGCGGCCCTCCTACAATGAGCAGTTCTTC. Its translation is CAVERPSYNEQFF. The chain couples TRBV11-2 to TRBJ2-1, with D perhaps TRBD2 (5 bases). The CDR3 runs 13 residues. The V and J ends lost 11 bases and 0 bases respectively, with 11 bases between them. The germline gives CDR1 SGHAT, CDR2 FQNNGV.

This clonotype has a count of ten or more. This chain links TRBV6-1 with TRBJ2-5; 10 nucleotides line up with TRBD2. Per the germline V gene, CDR1 is MNHNS and CDR2 is SASEGT. This CDR3 contains 19 residues. J lost 5 bases, V lost 4 bases, and 19 bases had no gene match. This chain's CDR3 is CASSGYLAGVTFLEETQYF. The CDR3 DNA reads as TGTGCCAGCAGTGGGTACCTAGCGGGGGTAACCTTCCTGGAGGAGACCCAGTACTTC.

This clonotype was detected a few times. The J gene is TRBJ2-3, the V gene TRBV7-2, with D perhaps TRBD2 (7 bases). V lost 5 bases to trimming and J lost 2 bases, with 17 bases between them. The CDR3 length is 16 residues. The germline CDR1 and CDR2 sequences are SGHTA and FQGNSA. CDR3 sequence (DNA): TGTGCCAGCAGCCCGACAGGAGCGGGGACCACAGATACGCAGTATTTT. As protein: CASSPTGAGTTDTQYF.

For this clonotype: A read error may explain this, as a much larger clone is one base away. The V call is TRBV28, the J call TRBJ1-6; D uncertain. The CDR3 is 15 amino acids. Germline values: CDR1 MDHEN, CDR2 SYDVKM. V was pared by 3 bases and J by 6 bases, with 12 bases between. The CDR3 nucleotides read TGTGCCAGCAGTTTCCGCACCCTCCGTAATTCACCCCTCCACTTT. This translates into CASSFRTLRNSPLHF.

This clonotype was found many times. The rearrangement uses TRBV6-5 and TRBJ2-2; 9 bases fit TRBD2. Germline V gives CDR1 MNHEY, CDR2 SVGAGI. The trim removed 0 bases at V and 0 bases at J, leaving 5 bases unmatched. This CDR3 has 18 residues. The CDR3 nucleotides read TGTGCCAGCAGTTACTCGGGTAGCGGGGGCGCGAACACCGGGGAGCTGTTTTTT. This sequence encodes CASSYSGSGGANTGELFF.

This clonotype has ten or more counts. The gene calls are TRBV7-2 and TRBJ2-2; D is uncertain. Germline lookup yields CDR1 SGHTA and CDR2 FQGNSA. The CDR3 contains 12 residues. The V gene lost 3 bases and the J gene lost 4 bases, with 3 bases spanning the gap. CDR3 loop: CASSFSTGELFF. The CDR3 DNA is TGTGCCAGCAGCTTCTCCACCGGGGAGCTGTTTTTT. Based on the CDR3 plus reference TRBV7-2 and TRBJ2-2, the full variable domain is GAGVSQSPSNKVTEKGKDVELRCDPISGHTALYWYRQSLGQGLEFLIYFQGNSAPDKSGLPSDRFSAERTGGSVSTLTIQRTQQEDSAVYLCASSFSTGELFFGEGSRLTVL.

This clonotype has more than one count but fewer than ten. V and J are TRBV30 and TRBJ2-2; tentatively, D is TRBD1 or TRBD2 (5 bases each). Germline V CDR1 and CDR2: GTSNPN, SVGIG (reference sequence). V lost 1 base and J 4 bases, leaving 13 bases between the germline ends. CDR3 size: 15 residues. Written as DNA, the CDR3 is TGTGCCTGGAGTGCAACAGGAGGTATCACCGGGGAGCTGTTTTTT. Protein: CAWSATGGITGELFF.

At least ten counts were recorded for this clonotype. The chain couples TRBV10-3 to TRBJ2-3; D is unresolved. Germline V gives CDR1 ENHRY, CDR2 SYGVKD. This CDR3 comprises 11 residues. Deletions cut 10 bases from V and 0 bases from J, with 5 bases between. The CDR3 loop reads CASASTDTQYF. In DNA, the CDR3 is TGTGCCAGCGCTAGCACAGATACGCAGTATTTT.

There are many counts of this clonotype. This chain connects TRBV20-1 to TRBJ1-2, with D possibly being TRBD1 (6 bases). V was trimmed by 6 bases and J by 0 bases, leaving 17 bases between them. The CDR3 loop spans 15 amino acids. From germline, CDR1 is DFQATT and CDR2 SNEGSKA (reference sequence). As DNA, the CDR3 is TGCAGTGCCCGCGTCAGGGGCCGATCTAACTATGGCTACACCTTC. It codes for CSARVRGRSNYGYTF.

This clonotype was seen at least ten times. The chain uses TRBV7-9 and TRBJ1-1; 8 bases fit TRBD1. CDR3 length: 14 residues. J was trimmed by 2 bases and V by 4 bases; bases with no gene match: 3. CDR1 is SEHNR and CDR2 is FQNEAQ in the germline V gene (reference sequence). The chain's CDR3 is CASSSQGGNTEAFF. The CDR3 DNA reads as TGTGCCAGCAGCTCACAGGGGGGAAACACTGAAGCTTTCTTT.

The chain couples TRBV7-3 to TRBJ1-5, with unresolved D. The CDR3 extends over 12 amino acids. The germline CDR1 and CDR2 sequences are SGHTA and FQGTGA. The V end was cut by 7 bases, the J end by 5 bases, with 9 bases between. The CDR3 DNA follows: TGTGCCAGCACAGGCGGAGATCAGCCCCAGCATTTT. Translation: CASTGGDQPQHF. Combining the CDR3 with reference TRBV7-3 and TRBJ1-5 gives the whole variable domain GAGVSQTPSNKVTEKGKYVELRCDPISGHTALYWYRQSLGQGPEFLIYFQGTGAADDSGLPNDRFFAVRPEGSVSTLKIQRTERGDSAVYLCASTGGDQPQHFGDGTRLSIL.

This clonotype was observed a few times. The J gene is TRBJ2-7, the V gene TRBV3-1, with 8 bases lining up with TRBD2. The J segment lost 0 bases and the V segment lost 6 bases, leaving 7 bases of the junction unmatched. This CDR3 spans 15 amino acids. Germline assignment: CDR1 LGHDT and CDR2 YNNKEL (reference sequence). The chain's CDR3 is CASSQTSASSYEQYF. CDR3 nucleotides: TGTGCCAGCAGTCAGACTAGCGCAAGCTCCTACGAGCAGTACTTC.

This clonotype was picked up a small number of times. The V and J genes are TRBV2 and TRBJ1-1, with 9 bases matching TRBD1. CDR3 size: 14 residues. Germline loops: CDR1 SNHLY, CDR2 FYNNEI. The V gene end was trimmed by 6 bases and the J gene end by 5 bases; junction bases not matched to a gene: 7. Here the CDR3 reads CASRVDRGGTEAFF. In nucleotides, the CDR3 is TGTGCCAGCAGGGTAGACAGGGGGGGAACTGAAGCTTTCTTT.

In its sample, this clonotype was seen many times. The V and J genes are TRBV18 and TRBJ2-5; TRBD1 agrees at 8 bases. Germline V lookup: CDR1 KGHSH, CDR2 LQKENI. CDR3 length: 15 amino acids. Germline trimming cut 3 bases from V and 4 bases from J; bases unmatched to any gene: 7. The CDR3 sequence: CASSPKDRERETQYF. CDR3 bases: TGTGCCAGCTCACCCAAGGACAGGGAAAGAGAGACCCAGTACTTC.

This clonotype was seen more than once but under ten times. This chain links TRBV20-1 with TRBJ1-2, with D tentatively TRBD1 (6 bases). V was pared by 0 bases and J by 7 bases, with 12 bases between. There are 13 residues in the CDR3. Germline CDR1 and CDR2: DFQATT and SNEGSKA (reference sequence). The CDR3, as DNA: TGCAGTGCTAGAGAGACAGGCGGGCGTGGCTACACCTTC. Its protein product is CSARETGGRGYTF.

V is TRBV20-1 and J is TRBJ2-7, with D perhaps matching TRBD1 (5 bases). Trimming left V 3 bases short and J 2 bases short, with 14 bases between. Germline V gene data show CDR1 as DFQATT and CDR2 as SNEGSKA (reference sequence). This CDR3 is 14 amino acids long. This CDR3 reads CSASGSAGTYEQYF. DNA of the CDR3: TGCAGTGCTAGCGGCTCGGCAGGGACCTACGAGCAGTACTTC.